The source of this TCR beta chain is a study of cytomegalovirus exposure and HLA in healthy donors. Across the study: Earlier sequencing of around 190 million T cells yielded nearly 120 million unique TCR beta sequences.

The PCR had 60 Vbeta and 13 Jbeta primers. The data were produced by immunoSEQ multiplex PCR, yet TCRdb's version contains in-frame clones alone and is incomplete. The repertoire holds some 200,000 clones, roughly four fifths seen once, with more than 1.5% in the top ten. Unmatched junction bases numbered 8, after V lost 6 bases and J lost 1 base. This CDR3 comprises 17 residues. Germline V gives CDR1 MRHNA, CDR2 SNTAGT. V and J are TRBV6-4 and TRBJ2-5; 13 bases are shared with TRBD2. Sequencing input: PBMCs. The receptor was isolated from a man aged 50-60 years in good health and CMV-seronegative. CDR3 sequence (DNA): TGTGCCAGCAGGGGGAAAAGACTAGCGGGAGGCCAAGAGACCCAGTACTTC. As protein: CASRGKRLAGGQETQYF.